This passage covers 11 T cell receptor beta chains from one sample sequenced in a study of OX40 agonist ivuxolimab in advanced cancers. Library prep was done by the immunoSEQ multiplex PCR assay. This is the immuneACCESS table as TCRdb keeps it, with only in-frame sequences that have V and J called. A part of the clones is gone; compared with another copy, unresolved V genes explain less than half, and the rest is unexplained. Counted in this sample were 30,000 to 40,000 clones; 70% to 90% of them appeared once. The ten largest clones represent roughly 25% of the sample. The sample consisted of CD4+ or CD8+ T cells sorted from blood, taken in a trial of the OX40 agonist ivuxolimab. These receptors all stem from an adult with an advanced solid tumor such as melanoma, head and neck, liver or kidney cancer.

This sequence joins TRBV6-5 and TRBJ1-1, with a weak D call TRBD1 (6 bases). Deletions cut 6 bases from V and 5 bases from J, with 16 bases between. The CDR3 is 14 amino acids. The germline V gene has CDR1 MNHEY and CDR2 SVGAGI. This CDR3 reads CASSPRDRRTEAFF. CDR3 nucleotides: TGTGCCAGCAGCCCCCGAGACAGGCGTACTGAAGCTTTCTTT.

The chain uses TRBV9 and TRBJ2-1, with D maybe TRBD2 (6 bases). Germline V gives CDR1 SGDLS, CDR2 YYNGEE. The length of the CDR3 is 16 residues. V shed 0 bases and J shed 8 bases, with 18 bases lying between them. The CDR3 coding sequence is TGTGCCAGCAGCGTAGGGGGAGCGGGTGGGTACTATGAGCAGTTCTTC. It codes for CASSVGGAGGYYEQFF.

This rearrangement joins TRBV7-2 to TRBJ2-3; 15 bases agree with TRBD2. The CDR3 is made up of 16 amino acids. Germline assignment: CDR1 SGHTA and CDR2 FQGNSA. Germline trimming cut 4 bases from V and 3 bases from J; bases unmatched to any gene: 2. CDR3 nucleotides: TGTGCCAGCAGCTCCGGACTAGCGGGAGGGACAGATACGCAGTATTTT. It encodes CASSSGLAGGTDTQYF.

This chain joins TRBV18 and TRBJ1-2, with TRBD1 matching over 7 bases. V lost 6 bases, J lost 4 bases, and 8 bases stayed unmatched. This CDR3 is built from 14 residues. Germline assignment: CDR1 KGHSH and CDR2 LQKENI. CDR3: CASSDSAGGYGYTF. In DNA, the CDR3 is TGTGCCAGCTCCGACTCGGCAGGGGGCTATGGCTACACCTTC.

This clone was detected once. The chain uses TRBV11-2 and TRBJ1-2; D gene unclear. The V gene's germline CDR1 is SGHAT and CDR2 FQNNGV. The CDR3 has 14 residues. V lost 7 bases, J lost 7 bases, and 19 bases lay in between. As DNA, the CDR3 is TGTGCCAGCACGGGGAGTCAGAAGACCTCTGGCTACACCTTC. Protein product: CASTGSQKTSGYTF.

CDR3 region: CASSLLGYGYTF. The CDR3 nucleotides read TGCGCCAGCAGCTTGCTTGGCTATGGCTACACCTTC. The chain links TRBV5-1 to TRBJ1-2, with no clear D. CDR1 and CDR2 from the germline V gene are SGHRS and YFSETQ. The V gene lost 1 base and the J gene lost 4 bases, with 5 bases spanning the gap. This CDR3 has 12 amino acids.

The V gene is TRBV4-2, the J gene TRBJ2-1; 8 bases align to TRBD1. Per germline, CDR1 LGHNA and CDR2 YNFKEQ. The ends lost 0 bases at V and 9 bases at J; junction bases unmatched: 4. This CDR3 is 14 amino acids long. The CDR3 sequence: CASSQEIRGLEQFF. For the CDR3, the DNA is TGTGCCAGCAGCCAAGAGATCAGGGGGCTTGAGCAGTTCTTC.

The J gene is TRBJ2-7, the V gene TRBV2, with 13 bases aligning to TRBD2. Germline trimming cut 6 bases from V and 6 bases from J; bases unmatched to any gene: 8. Germline V gene sequence: CDR1 SNHLY, CDR2 FYNNEI. CDR3 size: 15 residues. This chain's CDR3 is CASRVRLAGGSEQYF. In DNA, the CDR3 is TGTGCCAGCAGGGTAAGACTAGCGGGAGGATCCGAGCAGTACTTC.

The chain combines TRBV18 with TRBJ2-4; D uncertain. CDR1 and CDR2 (germline): KGHSH, LQKENI. The V and J ends lost 2 bases and 1 base respectively, with 12 bases between them. CDR3 length: 16 amino acids. CDR3 sequence (DNA): TGTGCCAGCTCACCAGGGCAAACGACGGCCAAAAACATTCAGTACTTC. This sequence encodes CASSPGQTTAKNIQYF. The full variable domain, rest sourced from reference TRBV18 and TRBJ2-4, is NAGVMQNPRHLVRRRGQEARLRCSPMKGHSHVYWYRQLPEEGLKFMVYLQKENIIDESGMPKERFSAEFPKEGPSILRIQQVVRGDSAAYFCASSPGQTTAKNIQYFGAGTRLSVL.

The chain is built from TRBV10-1 and TRBJ2-3; 11 nucleotides line up with TRBD2. From germline, CDR1 is WNHNN and CDR2 SYGVQD (reference sequence). The CDR3 contains 15 residues. The V segment lost 3 bases and the J segment 2 bases; nucleotides outside the gene matches: 1. In DNA, the CDR3 is TGCGCCAGCAGTGATAGCGGGAGGGCCACAGATACGCAGTATTTT. This codes for CASSDSGRATDTQYF.

The V gene is TRBV5-1, the J gene TRBJ2-3; D ambiguous. The CDR3 contains 12 residues. Germline lookup yields CDR1 SGHRS and CDR2 YFSETQ. The germline V and J ends were trimmed by 4 bases and 6 bases, with 9 bases remaining between them. CDR3 in amino acids: CASSLHADTQYF. As DNA, the CDR3 is TGCGCCAGCAGCCTACATGCGGATACGCAGTATTTT.